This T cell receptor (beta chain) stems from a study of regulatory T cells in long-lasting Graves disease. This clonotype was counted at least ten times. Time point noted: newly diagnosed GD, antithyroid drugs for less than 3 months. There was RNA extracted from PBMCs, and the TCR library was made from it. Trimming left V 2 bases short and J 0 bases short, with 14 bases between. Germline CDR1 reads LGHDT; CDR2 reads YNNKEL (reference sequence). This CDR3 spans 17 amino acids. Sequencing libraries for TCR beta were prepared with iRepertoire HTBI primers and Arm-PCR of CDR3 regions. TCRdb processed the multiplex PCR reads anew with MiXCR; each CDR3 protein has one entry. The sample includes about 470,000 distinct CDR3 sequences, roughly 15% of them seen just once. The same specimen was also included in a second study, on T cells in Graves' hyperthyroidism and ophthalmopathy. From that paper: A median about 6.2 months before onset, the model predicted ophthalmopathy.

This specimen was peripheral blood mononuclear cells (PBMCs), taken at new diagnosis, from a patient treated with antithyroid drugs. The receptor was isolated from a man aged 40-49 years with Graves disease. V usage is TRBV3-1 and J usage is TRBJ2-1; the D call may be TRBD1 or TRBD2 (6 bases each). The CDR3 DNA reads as TGTGCCAGCAGCCAATTCGGGGGCGGATCCTCCTACAATGAGCAGTTCTTC. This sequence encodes CASSQFGGGSSYNEQFF.